The 26 T cell receptor beta chains below all came from one sample that was sequenced in a study of T cell responses to AZD1222 COVID-19 vaccine. The repertoire was sequenced with immunoSEQ multiplex PCR; TCRdb's copy has only in-frame clones and lacks some. The sample contains 78,000 or so clones, around 81% of which appear only once. The specimen was peripheral blood, collected 28 days after the second AZD1222 dose. Source of these receptors: an adult who received the AZD1222 COVID-19 vaccine.

The V gene is TRBV6-2 or TRBV6-3, the J gene TRBJ1-6, with TRBD1 matching 7 bases. The CDR3 runs 14 residues. Trimming cost V 6 bases and J 5 bases; bases outside gene matches: 4. Germline lookup yields CDR1 MNHEY and CDR2 SVGEGT. The CDR3 loop is CASSATGNNSPLHF. CDR3 DNA: TGTGCCAGCAGCGCGACAGGGAATAATTCACCCCTCCACTTT.

CDR3 protein: CASRSRNSGKDEQFF. CDR3 in DNA: TGTGCCAGCAGGTCAAGGAACAGCGGGAAGGATGAGCAGTTCTTC. This chain connects TRBV7-2 to TRBJ2-1; 7 positions match TRBD2. The CDR3 covers 15 residues. Looked up from germline, CDR1 is SGHTA and CDR2 is FQGNSA. V lost 6 bases and J lost 8; bases outside the gene matches: 13.

This rearrangement joins TRBV28 to TRBJ2-2; 13 nucleotides agree with TRBD2. This CDR3 has 14 residues. CDR1 is MDHEN and CDR2 is SYDVKM in the germline V gene. The junction had 2 bases not matched to a gene; V was cut back by 6 bases and J by 7 bases. Here the CDR3 DNA reads TGTGCCAGCAGACTAGCGGGAGGGTTCGGGGAGCTGTTTTTT. Protein product: CASRLAGGFGELFF.

This chain joins TRBV6-1 and TRBJ2-5; 12 nucleotides agree with TRBD2. This CDR3 comprises 15 residues. With 3 bases clipped from V and 5 bases from J, the junction kept 4 bases outside the gene matches. Germline V CDR1 and CDR2: MNHNS, SASEGT. As DNA, the CDR3 is TGTGCCAGCAGTGAGTGGACTAGCGGGGTGGAGACCCAGTACTTC. It specifies CASSEWTSGVETQYF.

This clone was found once. The rearrangement uses TRBV10-2 and TRBJ2-3; 10 nucleotides align to TRBD2. The CDR3 totals 19 residues. V lost 0 bases and J lost 4; bases outside the gene matches: 13. Germline lookup yields CDR1 WSHSY and CDR2 SAAADI. The CDR3 DNA follows: TGCGCCAGCAGTGAGTCCTTAGCGGGGGGAGTCTTCGGGGCAGATACGCAGTATTTT. Its protein is CASSESLAGGVFGADTQYF.

The chain employs TRBV20-1 and TRBJ2-1; D uncertain. There are 11 residues in the CDR3. Trimming left V 5 bases short and J 6 bases short, with 8 bases between. The germline V gene has CDR1 DFQATT and CDR2 SNEGSKA (reference sequence). Here the CDR3 reads CSALPGNEQFF. The DNA for the CDR3 is TGCAGTGCTCTGCCGGGCAATGAGCAGTTCTTC.

This clone has a handful of counts. The rearrangement links TRBV30 to TRBJ1-3; no clear D gene. Per germline, CDR1 GTSNPN and CDR2 SVGIG (reference sequence). The CDR3 has 12 residues. V gave up 0 bases and J gave up 3 bases, with 3 bases separating them. Here the CDR3 DNA reads TGTGCCTGGAGTGTAGATGGAAACACCATATATTTT. Its translation is CAWSVDGNTIYF.

The CDR3 region is CASSPGQLVGGNTIYF. CDR3 nucleotides: TGTGCCAGCAGCCCGGGACAGTTGGTCGGTGGAAACACCATATATTTT. The J gene is TRBJ1-3, the V gene TRBV28, with 7 nucleotides matching TRBD1. The CDR3 runs to 16 residues. CDR1 and CDR2 (germline): MDHEN, SYDVKM. With V trimmed by 6 bases and J by 3 bases, 11 bases remained unmatched.

J is TRBJ1-6 and V is TRBV3-1 (or the pseudogene TRBV3-2); tentative D call: TRBD1 (5 bases). The CDR3 length is 14 residues. Per germline, CDR1 LGHDT and CDR2 YNNKEL (reference sequence). Trimming took 1 base from V and 6 from J, leaving 7 bases between them. The CDR3 coding sequence is TGTGCCAGCAGCCAAGGGGGGGTTAATTCACCCCTCCACTTT. Residues: CASSQGGVNSPLHF.

This sequence joins TRBV5-8 and TRBJ2-3; D unclear. CDR3 size: 16 residues. Germline V CDR1 and CDR2: SGHTS, YDEGEE. V was pared by 0 bases and J by 4 bases, with 15 bases between. CDR3 DNA: TGTGCCAGCAGCTTGGCCAGGACCCCGCCCGCAGATACGCAGTATTTT. This codes for CASSLARTPPADTQYF.

On this clone: One junction end disagrees with the germline gene, perhaps due to a read error. The chain couples TRBV7-7 to TRBJ2-7; the D is unclear. The CDR3 is made up of 14 amino acids. Germline lookup yields CDR1 SSHAT and CDR2 FNYEAQ (reference sequence). The CDR3 here is CASSLVKADYEQYF. In DNA form, the CDR3 reads TGTGCTAGCAGCTTAGTGAAGGCAGATTACGAGCAGTACTTC.

This chain uses TRBV30 with TRBJ2-3, with 7 bases identical to TRBD1. With V trimmed by 5 bases and J by 2 bases, 4 bases remained unmatched. The V gene's germline CDR1 is GTSNPN and CDR2 SVGIG (reference sequence). The CDR3 sequence is 13 residues long. The CDR3 bases are TGTGCCTGGGACAGGGAGACCACAGATACGCAGTATTTT. Protein sequence: CAWDRETTDTQYF.

The chain carries TRBV28 and TRBJ1-2; 7 positions match TRBD1. Germline V gene lookup returns CDR1 MDHEN and CDR2 SYDVKM. V shed 6 bases and J 1 base; nucleotides not matched to a gene: 11. The CDR3 is 16 residues long. The DNA for the CDR3 is TGTGCCAGCAGCCTGAACGCGGGACAGTATAACTATGGCTACACCTTC. Translating gives CASSLNAGQYNYGYTF.

The chain uses TRBV28 and TRBJ2-1; D is undetermined. Germline V CDR1 and CDR2: MDHEN, SYDVKM. The germline V and J ends were trimmed by 5 bases and 4 bases, with 6 bases remaining between them. The CDR3 loop spans 12 amino acids. The CDR3 bases are TGTGCCAGCAGTCCCCATTACAATGAGCAGTTCTTC. Its translation: CASSPHYNEQFF. The full variable domain, in which reference TRBV28 and TRBJ2-1 provide the parts outside the CDR3, is DVKVTQSSRYLVKRTGEKVFLECVQDMDHENMFWYRQDPGLGLRLIYFSYDVKMKEKGDIPEGYSVSREKKERFSLILESASTNQTSMYLCASSPHYNEQFFGPGTRLTVL.

The rearrangement links TRBV13 to TRBJ2-7; D is possibly TRBD1 or TRBD2 (5 bases each). V shed 3 bases and J shed 6 bases, with 12 bases lying between them. Germline assignment: CDR1 PRHDT and CDR2 FYEKMQ (reference sequence). CDR3 length equals 13 residues. CDR3 sequence (DNA): TGTGCCAGCAGCTTGGGGGTTGGTGGCGAGCAGTACTTC. Protein product: CASSLGVGGEQYF.

This clone was seen a handful of times. The rearrangement links TRBV11-2 to TRBJ2-2; D ambiguous. The germline V and J ends were trimmed by 1 base and 2 bases, with 8 bases remaining between them. CDR1 and CDR2 (germline): SGHAT, FQNNGV. This CDR3 has 15 amino acids. CDR3 residues: CASSLGGSNTGELFF. CDR3 sequence (DNA): TGTGCCAGCAGCTTAGGTGGCTCCAACACCGGGGAGCTGTTTTTT.

The chain recombines TRBV19 with TRBJ1-5, with D unresolved. Trimming removed 2 bases from V and 5 bases from J, with 7 bases in between. The CDR3 spans 13 residues. The V gene's germline CDR1 is LNHDA and CDR2 SQIVND (reference sequence). In DNA, the CDR3 is TGTGCCAGTAGTATATGGGTACATCAGCCCCAGCATTTT. This codes for CASSIWVHQPQHF.

This clone has more than one count but fewer than ten. This chain links TRBV6-4 with TRBJ2-7, with a possible D match to TRBD2 (6 bases). The germline V gene encodes CDR1 MRHNA and CDR2 SNTAGT. With 7 bases removed from V and 2 bases from J, the gap between germline ends came to 15 bases. The CDR3 has 14 residues. The CDR3 sequence: CASIERGITYEQYF. The DNA for the CDR3 is TGTGCCAGCATCGAACGCGGGATCACCTACGAGCAGTACTTC.

This chain links TRBV28 with TRBJ1-5; tentative D call: TRBD1 (5 bases). This CDR3 is 13 amino acids long. Deletions cut 4 bases from V and 9 bases from J, with 13 bases between. Germline CDR1 and CDR2: MDHEN and SYDVKM. The CDR3 loop reads CASSSGTPWPQHF. CDR3 sequence (DNA): TGTGCCAGCAGTTCGGGGACTCCTTGGCCCCAGCATTTT.

The V gene is TRBV4-1, the J gene TRBJ2-3; possible D gene TRBD1, 5 bases. V shed 0 bases and J shed 1 base, with 17 bases lying between them. The CDR3 has 18 amino acids. Germline V gives CDR1 MGHRA, CDR2 YSYEKL. The CDR3: CASSQEGQTPWGTDTQYF. CDR3 DNA: TGCGCCAGCAGCCAAGAGGGGCAGACGCCTTGGGGCACAGATACGCAGTATTTT.

The chain links TRBV10-3 to TRBJ2-1; 7 nucleotides line up with TRBD1. The germline gives CDR1 ENHRY, CDR2 SYGVKD. CDR3 length equals 14 residues. Trimming cost V 10 bases and J 5 bases; bases outside gene matches: 11. CDR3 in DNA: TGTGCCACTAGGGGACAGACAAGAAACAATGAGCAGTTCTTC. It codes for CATRGQTRNNEQFF.

The J gene is TRBJ1-3, the V gene TRBV7-9; D unresolved. Germline lookup yields CDR1 SEHNR and CDR2 FQNEAQ (reference sequence). The V end was cut by 2 bases, the J end by 4 bases, with 6 bases between. CDR3 length equals 13 residues. CDR3 coding DNA: TGTGCCAGCAGCTTAATCGCCGGAAACACCATATATTTT. This translates into CASSLIAGNTIYF.

Points on this clone: The sample holds other DNA sequences that translate to the same CDR3. This rearrangement joins TRBV28 to TRBJ1-5; 9 nucleotides align to TRBD1. V was clipped by 5 bases and J by 2 bases; unmatched bases: 1. CDR3 length: 14 residues. In germline, CDR1 is MDHEN, CDR2 SYDVKM. CDR3 residues: CASSRQGGNQPQHF. The CDR3, as DNA: TGTGCCAGCAGTAGACAGGGGGGCAATCAGCCCCAGCATTTT.

The chain couples TRBV6-6 to TRBJ1-1; D possibly corresponds to TRBD1 (5 bases). The CDR3 consists of 16 residues. The germline CDR1 and CDR2 sequences are MNHNY and SVGAGI (reference sequence). Trimming removed 2 bases from V and 0 bases from J, with 13 bases in between. The chain's CDR3 is CASSYGRQSMNTEAFF. CDR3 DNA: TGTGCCAGCAGTTACGGCAGACAGTCCATGAACACTGAAGCTTTCTTT.

This clone occurred once. The chain carries TRBV7-9 and TRBJ2-5, with D possibly TRBD1 on 5 matching bases. Trimming took off 3 bases at V and 0 bases at J, with 14 bases between the two ends. The CDR3 is made up of 16 amino acids. Germline V gene sequence: CDR1 SEHNR, CDR2 FQNEAQ (reference sequence). The DNA of the CDR3 is TGTGCCAGCAGCTTGGGCGACAGACAATACCAAGAGACCCAGTACTTC. It yields the protein CASSLGDRQYQETQYF. The whole variable domain, remainder taken from reference TRBV7-9 and TRBJ2-5, is DTGVSQNPRHKITKRGQNVTFRCDPISEHNRLYWYRQTLGQGPEFLTYFQNEAQLEKSRLLSDRFSAERPKGSFSTLEIQRTEQGDSAMYLCASSLGDRQYQETQYFGPGTRLLVL.

V usage is TRBV28 and J usage is TRBJ2-2, with D possibly TRBD2 on 7 matching bases. The CDR3 extends over 15 amino acids. The germline V and J ends were trimmed by 2 bases and 5 bases, with 12 bases remaining between them. Germline loops: CDR1 MDHEN, CDR2 SYDVKM. For the CDR3, the DNA is TGTGCCAGCAGTTTACGGGGGGCGATGACCGGGGAGCTGTTTTTT. As protein: CASSLRGAMTGELFF.